This T cell receptor (beta chain) was retrieved from a study of blood T cell repertoires in COVID-19. As for the study in general: Nucleic acid was either cDNA or gDNA, and it came from T cells, B-cell-depleted T cells, or PBMCs.

The CDR3 extends over 13 amino acids. CDR1 is LNHDA and CDR2 is SQIVND in the germline V gene (reference sequence). The V end was cut by 5 bases, the J end by 3 bases, with 10 bases between. Original analysis: It was from reference gene primer amplification that nucleated cell counts were estimated. Repertoires were generated with immunoSEQ multiplex PCR, while TCRdb's copy carries only in-frame clones and drops some. The V and J calls and clone size come from that table; D and trimming were worked out from the DNA. Altogether some 260,000 clones are present, around 90% being singletons, with the ten largest covering around 0.78%.

The J gene is TRBJ1-1, the V gene TRBV19; unclear D gene. The receptor comes from a woman in her 30s with acute or convalescent COVID-19. The specimen was peripheral blood. CDR3 amino acids: CASSWQIDTEAFF. The DNA of the CDR3 is TGTGCCAGTAGTTGGCAGATCGACACTGAAGCTTTCTTT. Supplemented by reference TRBV19 and TRBJ1-1, the full variable domain reads DGGITQSPKYLFRKEGQNVTLSCEQNLNHDAMYWYRQDPGQGLRLIYYSQIVNDFQKGDIAEGYSVSREKKESFPLTVTSAQKNPTAFYLCASSWQIDTEAFFGQGTRLTVV.